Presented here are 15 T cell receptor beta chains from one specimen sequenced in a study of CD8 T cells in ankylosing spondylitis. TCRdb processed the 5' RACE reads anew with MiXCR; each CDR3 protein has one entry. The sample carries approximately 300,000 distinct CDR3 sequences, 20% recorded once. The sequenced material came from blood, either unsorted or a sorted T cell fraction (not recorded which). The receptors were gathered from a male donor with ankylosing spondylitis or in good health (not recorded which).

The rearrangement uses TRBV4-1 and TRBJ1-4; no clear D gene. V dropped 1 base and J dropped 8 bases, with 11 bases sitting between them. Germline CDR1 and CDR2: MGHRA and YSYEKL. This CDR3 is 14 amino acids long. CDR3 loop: CASSQVGLDEKLFF. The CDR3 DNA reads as TGCGCCAGCAGCCAAGTAGGGCTTGACGAAAAACTGTTTTTT.

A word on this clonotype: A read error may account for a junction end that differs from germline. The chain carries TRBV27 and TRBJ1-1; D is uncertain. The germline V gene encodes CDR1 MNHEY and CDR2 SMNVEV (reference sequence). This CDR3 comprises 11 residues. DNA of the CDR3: TGTGCCAGCAGTTTCAACAGTGAAGCTTTCTTT. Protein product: CASSFNSEAFF.

CDR3 in amino acids: CASSLDGGGYTF. The CDR3 DNA reads as TGTGCCAGCAGCTTAGACGGTGGTGGCTACACCTTC. The chain employs TRBV7-2 and TRBJ1-2; D remains ambiguous. From germline, CDR1 is SGHTA and CDR2 FQGNSA. Trimming took 1 base from V and 7 from J, leaving 7 bases between them. This CDR3 is built from 12 residues. The entire variable domain, with the rest obtained from reference TRBV7-2 and TRBJ1-2, is as follows: GAGVSQSPSNKVTEKGKDVELRCDPISGHTALYWYRQSLGQGLEFLIYFQGNSAPDKSGLPSDRFSAERTGGSVSTLTIQRTQQEDSAVYLCASSLDGGGYTFGSGTRLTVV.

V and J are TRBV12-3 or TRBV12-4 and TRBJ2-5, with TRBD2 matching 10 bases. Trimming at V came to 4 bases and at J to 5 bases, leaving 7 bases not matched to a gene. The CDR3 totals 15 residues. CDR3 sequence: CASSSLAGAGETQYF. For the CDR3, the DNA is TGTGCCAGCAGTTCTCTAGCGGGGGCGGGGGAGACCCAGTACTTC.

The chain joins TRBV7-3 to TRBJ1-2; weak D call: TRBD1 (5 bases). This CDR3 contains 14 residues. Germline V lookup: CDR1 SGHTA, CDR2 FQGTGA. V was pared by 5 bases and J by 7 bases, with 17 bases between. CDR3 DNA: TGTGCCAGCAGCCCGCAGGGCCTCGGGAGTGGCTACACCTTC. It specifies CASSPQGLGSGYTF.

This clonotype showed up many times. CDR3 DNA sequence: TGTGCCAGCAGTTACTCCGGGGCTGTCTATAATTCACCCCTCCACTTT. Protein: CASSYSGAVYNSPLHF. This rearrangement joins TRBV6-5 to TRBJ1-6; D might be TRBD1 (5 bases). CDR1 and CDR2 (germline): MNHEY, SVGAGI. The CDR3 contains 16 residues. The V end was cut by 0 bases, the J end by 3 bases, with 9 bases between.

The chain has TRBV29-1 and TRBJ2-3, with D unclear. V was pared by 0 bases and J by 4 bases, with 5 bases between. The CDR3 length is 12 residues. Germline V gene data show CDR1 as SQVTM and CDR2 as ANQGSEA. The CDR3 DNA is TGCAGCGTTGAAGATCTAGCAGATACGCAGTATTTT. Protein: CSVEDLADTQYF.

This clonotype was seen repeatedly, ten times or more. CDR3 in amino acids: CASSLGLEQFF. DNA for the CDR3: TGTGCCAGCAGTTTGGGGCTTGAGCAGTTCTTC. The V call is TRBV12-3 or TRBV12-4, the J call TRBJ2-1, with D tentatively TRBD1 (5 bases). Trimming left V 3 bases short and J 9 bases short, with 6 bases between. CDR3 length: 11 amino acids.

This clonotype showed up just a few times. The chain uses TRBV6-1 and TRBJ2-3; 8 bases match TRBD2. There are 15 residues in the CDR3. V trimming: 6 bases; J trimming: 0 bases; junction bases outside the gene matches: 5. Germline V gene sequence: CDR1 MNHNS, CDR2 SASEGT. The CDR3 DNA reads TGTGCCAGCAGGCTACTAGCGGCTAGCACAGATACGCAGTATTTT. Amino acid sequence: CASRLLAASTDTQYF.

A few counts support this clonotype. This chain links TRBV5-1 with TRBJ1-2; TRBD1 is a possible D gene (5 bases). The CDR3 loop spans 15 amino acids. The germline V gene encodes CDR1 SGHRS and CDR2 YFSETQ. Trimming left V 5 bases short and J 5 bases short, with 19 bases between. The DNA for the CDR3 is TGCGCCAGCAGTCCCGACAGCCCGCGAGGGTATGGCTACACCTTC. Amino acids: CASSPDSPRGYGYTF.

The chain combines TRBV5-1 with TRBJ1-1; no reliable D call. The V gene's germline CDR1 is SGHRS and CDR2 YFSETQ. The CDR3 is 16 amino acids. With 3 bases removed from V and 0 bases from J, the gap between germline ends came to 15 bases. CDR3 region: CASSSSTGELNTEAFF. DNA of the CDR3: TGCGCCAGCAGCTCCTCCACCGGCGAGTTGAACACTGAAGCTTTCTTT.

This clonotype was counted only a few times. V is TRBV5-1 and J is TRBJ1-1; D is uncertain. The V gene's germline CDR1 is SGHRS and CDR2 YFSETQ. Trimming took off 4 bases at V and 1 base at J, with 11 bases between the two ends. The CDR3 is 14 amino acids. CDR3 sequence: CASSIPHPNTEAFF. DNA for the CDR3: TGCGCCAGCAGCATTCCACACCCGAACACTGAAGCTTTCTTT.

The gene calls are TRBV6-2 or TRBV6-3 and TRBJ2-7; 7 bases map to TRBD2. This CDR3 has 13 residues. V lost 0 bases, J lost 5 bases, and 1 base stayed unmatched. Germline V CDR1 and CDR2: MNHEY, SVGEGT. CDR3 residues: CASSYSAGNEQYV. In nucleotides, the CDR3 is TGTGCCAGCAGTTACTCAGCGGGGAACGAGCAGTACGTC.

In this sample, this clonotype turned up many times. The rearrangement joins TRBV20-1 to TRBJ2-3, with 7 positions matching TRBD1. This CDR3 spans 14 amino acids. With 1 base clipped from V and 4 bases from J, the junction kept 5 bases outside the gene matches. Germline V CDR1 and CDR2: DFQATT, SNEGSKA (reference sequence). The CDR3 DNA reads TGCAGTGCTAGAGGCAGGGGGATTGCAGATACGCAGTATTTT. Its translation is CSARGRGIADTQYF.

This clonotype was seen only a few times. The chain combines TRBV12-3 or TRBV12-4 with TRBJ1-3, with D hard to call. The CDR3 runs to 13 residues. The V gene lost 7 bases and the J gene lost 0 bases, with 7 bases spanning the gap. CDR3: CASNGGSGNTIYF. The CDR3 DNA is TGTGCCAGCAATGGAGGCTCTGGAAACACCATATATTTT.